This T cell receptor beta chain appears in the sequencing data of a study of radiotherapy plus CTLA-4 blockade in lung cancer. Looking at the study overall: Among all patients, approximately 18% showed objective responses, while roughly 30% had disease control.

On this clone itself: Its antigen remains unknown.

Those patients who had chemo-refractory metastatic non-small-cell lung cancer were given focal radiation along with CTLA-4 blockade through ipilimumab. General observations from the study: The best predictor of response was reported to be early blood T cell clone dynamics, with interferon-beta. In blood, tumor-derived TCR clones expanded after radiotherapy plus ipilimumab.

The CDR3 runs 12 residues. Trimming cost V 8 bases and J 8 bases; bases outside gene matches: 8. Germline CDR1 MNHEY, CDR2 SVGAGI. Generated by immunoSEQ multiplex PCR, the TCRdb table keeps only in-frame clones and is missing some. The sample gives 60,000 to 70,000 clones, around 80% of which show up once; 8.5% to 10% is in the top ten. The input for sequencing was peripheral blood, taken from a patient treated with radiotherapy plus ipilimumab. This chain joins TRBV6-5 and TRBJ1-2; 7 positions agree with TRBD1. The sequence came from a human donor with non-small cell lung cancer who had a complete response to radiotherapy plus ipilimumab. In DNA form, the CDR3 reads TGTGCCAGCCGAAAGGGGGCGCTCGGCTACACCTTC. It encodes CASRKGALGYTF.